This T cell receptor (beta chain) comes out of a study of blood T cells in healthy people across ages. Study-wide findings and caveats: Age brought a roughly linear fall in TCR beta diversity measured per million T cells.

The CDR3 runs to 17 residues. The V end was cut by 0 bases, the J end by 11 bases, with 25 bases between. Germline V lookup: CDR1 WNHNN, CDR2 SYGVQD (reference sequence). PCR was performed a second time for roughly 7 to 11 cycles using a sample-barcoded 5' primer and a J-beta primer mix. TCRdb passed the 5' RACE reads through MiXCR, listing each CDR3 protein once. The sample has some 1.5 million distinct CDR3 sequences, 35% to 45% seen once. About this clonotype: Antigen specificity is unknown.

The sequence derives from a woman between 18 and 30 years old in good health. The chain uses TRBV10-1 and TRBJ2-5; either TRBD1 or TRBD2 may supply D (6 bases each). Input material: blood. This CDR3 is CASSESAWGAINDEQYF. In DNA form, the CDR3 reads TGCGCCAGCAGTGAGTCGGCTTGGGGGGCGATTAACGATGAGCAGTACTTC.